This paragraph covers one T cell receptor (beta chain) sequence. Its matching antigen is unknown. The V and J ends lost 8 bases and 7 bases respectively, with 11 bases between them. Germline V gene lookup returns CDR1 LNHDA and CDR2 SQIVND (reference sequence). The CDR3 spans 11 residues. The data were obtained in a study of T cell responses to AZD1222 COVID-19 vaccine. Study-wide findings and caveats: There were mostly white British donors and more females than males, and clonal diversity was possibly underestimated.

This table comes from immunoSEQ multiplex PCR, and its TCRdb copy is limited to in-frame clones, with some not included. The sample shows approximately 140,000 clones, about 89% of them seen only once. The receptor's source is an adult who received the MenACWY meningococcal vaccine as a control. Material: peripheral blood, obtained 28 days after the second dose of the MenACWY control vaccine. The chain combines TRBV19 with TRBJ1-2, with D hard to call. The CDR3 protein is CASSGVGGYTF. CDR3 nucleotides: TGTGCCAGTTCGGGAGTCGGTGGCTACACCTTC. The entire variable domain, with the rest obtained from reference TRBV19 and TRBJ1-2, is as follows: DGGITQSPKYLFRKEGQNVTLSCEQNLNHDAMYWYRQDPGQGLRLIYYSQIVNDFQKGDIAEGYSVSREKKESFPLTVTSAQKNPTAFYLCASSGVGGYTFGSGTRLTVV.